This T cell receptor beta chain appears in the sequencing data of a study of T cell clonality in common variable immunodeficiency. CVID and control samples used equivalent genomic DNA input. The protocol was immunoSEQ multiplex PCR, while the TCRdb copy is restricted to in-frame clones and leaves out a portion. The sample shows some 43,000 clones, none of them appearing just once. At least ten counts were recorded for this clone. From the germline J gene comes the end of the CDR3, since the read stops 3 residues before it. V lost 11 bases and J 3 bases, leaving 13 bases between the germline ends. CDR1 SGHTA and CDR2 FQGTGA come from the germline V gene. The CDR3 length is 12 residues.

Sequencing was done on a sample of peripheral blood mononuclear cells. The TCR was taken from a person aged 18-70 years in good health. The V call is TRBV7-3, the J call TRBJ1-1; a possible D gene is TRBD1 (6 bases). The CDR3: CAVGGGYTEAFF. The covered CDR3 bases are TGTGCCGTAGGGGGGGGGTACACTGAA.